Each of the 27 T cell receptor beta chains below was sequenced from the same sample in a study of glioma-infiltrating T cells after dendritic cell vaccination. TCRdb keeps only in-frame clones here, not all; method: immunoSEQ multiplex PCR. Of 55,000 to 75,000 clones listed, roughly 83% are singletons. Time point here: after dendritic cell vaccination, including at tumor progression/relapse. The material sequenced was blood, taken after dendritic cell vaccination. The receptors stem from a human donor with glioblastoma.

The rearrangement uses TRBV19 and TRBJ1-6; 9 nucleotides agree with TRBD1. This CDR3 has 13 amino acids. CDR1 is LNHDA and CDR2 is SQIVND in the germline V gene (reference sequence). Unmatched junction bases numbered 3, after V lost 8 bases and J lost 7 bases. As DNA, the CDR3 is TGTGCCAGTGCGGGGACAGGGAATTCACCCCTCCACTTT. It yields the protein CASAGTGNSPLHF.

This chain's CDR3 is CASTTTGNTIYF. The DNA of the CDR3 is TGTGCCAGCACCACGACAGGAAACACCATATATTTT. The chain joins TRBV28 to TRBJ1-3; D remains unclear. Trimming pared 7 bases from V and 4 bases from J, leaving 8 bases between. This CDR3 region has 12 residues. Per the germline V gene, CDR1 is MDHEN and CDR2 is SYDVKM.

The rearrangement links TRBV5-1 to TRBJ2-3, with D perhaps TRBD1 (6 bases). CDR3 length: 16 residues. V gave up 3 bases and J gave up 0 bases, with 14 bases separating them. The germline gives CDR1 SGHRS, CDR2 YFSETQ. CDR3 protein: CASSYEGQRSTDTQYF. The CDR3 bases are TGCGCCAGCAGCTATGAAGGACAGCGAAGCACAGATACGCAGTATTTT.

CDR3 region: CASSIGADTDTQYF. The CDR3 nucleotides read TGTGCCAGTAGTATTGGGGCGGACACAGATACGCAGTATTTT. V is TRBV19 and J is TRBJ2-3, with D tentatively TRBD1 (5 bases). Germline V gene lookup returns CDR1 LNHDA and CDR2 SQIVND (reference sequence). CDR3 size: 14 residues. V was clipped by 3 bases and J by 2 bases, with 9 bases between them. Filled out from reference TRBV19 and TRBJ2-3, the complete variable domain reads DGGITQSPKYLFRKEGQNVTLSCEQNLNHDAMYWYRQDPGQGLRLIYYSQIVNDFQKGDIAEGYSVSREKKESFPLTVTSAQKNPTAFYLCASSIGADTDTQYFGPGTRLTVL.

The chain joins TRBV14 to TRBJ1-6; D is unclear. From germline, CDR1 is SGHDN and CDR2 FVKESK. The CDR3 runs 14 residues. The V end was cut by 0 bases, the J end by 10 bases, with 10 bases between. CDR3 DNA sequence: TGTGCCAGCAGCCAAGATCGGTATGCCTCACCCCTCCACTTT. Protein: CASSQDRYASPLHF.

V gene TRBV19 combines with J gene TRBJ2-5; D unresolved. The germline V gene has CDR1 LNHDA and CDR2 SQIVND (reference sequence). The CDR3 sequence is 15 residues long. Trimming took 3 bases from V and 1 from J, leaving 12 bases between them. As DNA, the CDR3 is TGTGCCAGTAGTATGACTGGCGCTTTCCAAGAGACCCAGTACTTC. Its protein product is CASSMTGAFQETQYF. Full variable domain (remainder filled in from reference TRBV19 and TRBJ2-5): DGGITQSPKYLFRKEGQNVTLSCEQNLNHDAMYWYRQDPGQGLRLIYYSQIVNDFQKGDIAEGYSVSREKKESFPLTVTSAQKNPTAFYLCASSMTGAFQETQYFGPGTRLLVL.

This rearrangement joins TRBV5-1 to TRBJ1-6; 11 nucleotides align to TRBD1. The ends lost 6 bases at V and 4 bases at J; junction bases unmatched: 6. This CDR3 spans 16 amino acids. Looked up from germline, CDR1 is SGHRS and CDR2 is YFSETQ. CDR3 sequence reads: CASKRTGGAYNSPLHF. As DNA, the CDR3 is TGCGCCAGCAAACGGACAGGGGGCGCGTATAATTCACCCCTCCACTTT.

DNA for the CDR3: TGTGCCAGCACCGCGGGGGGTGTAGCGGGGAATGAGCAGTTCTTC. Translated, it gives CASTAGGVAGNEQFF. The rearrangement joins TRBV28 to TRBJ2-1, with 8 bases matching TRBD2. The CDR3 extends over 15 amino acids. Germline CDR1 MDHEN, CDR2 SYDVKM. The V gene end was trimmed by 7 bases and the J gene end by 7 bases; junction bases not matched to a gene: 12.

The CDR3 sequence: CASSLDRQGLAKNIQYF. DNA of the CDR3: TGTGCCAGCAGCTTAGACCGGCAGGGGCTAGCCAAAAACATTCAGTACTTC. The chain employs TRBV7-8 and TRBJ2-4; a possible D gene is TRBD1 (6 bases). Germline V lookup: CDR1 SGHVS, CDR2 FQNEAQ. Between the trimmed V and J ends, which lost 1 base and 0 bases, there was a span of 13 bases. CDR3 length equals 17 residues.

The rearrangement joins TRBV4-2 to TRBJ2-4; D is undetermined. Trimming cost V 0 bases and J 7 bases, with 16 bases left between them. The CDR3 is 16 residues long. Germline V lookup: CDR1 LGHNA, CDR2 YNFKEQ. Here the CDR3 DNA reads TGTGCCAGCAGCCAAGATCGTATGGGCGCTCTCAACATTCAGTACTTC. Its translation is CASSQDRMGALNIQYF.

This rearrangement joins TRBV6-4 to TRBJ2-7; D possibly corresponds to TRBD1 (5 bases). With 0 bases removed from V and 2 bases from J, the gap between germline ends came to 17 bases. CDR1 is MRHNA and CDR2 is SNTAGT in the germline V gene. The CDR3 loop spans 17 amino acids. CDR3 loop: CASSDSYSGKEPYEQYF. CDR3 DNA sequence: TGTGCCAGCAGTGACTCGTATTCAGGGAAGGAGCCCTACGAGCAGTACTTC.

The chain carries TRBV5-1 and TRBJ2-2, with a possible D match to TRBD2 (5 bases). The CDR3 extends over 16 amino acids. Trimming removed 0 bases at V and 3 bases at J, with 12 bases between. Germline-derived CDR1 and CDR2 are SGHRS and YFSETQ. The CDR3 coding sequence is TGCGCCAGCAGCTTGGGGGCCGCGGGTGACACCGGGGAGCTGTTTTTT. It translates to CASSLGAAGDTGELFF.

This chain uses TRBV11-2 with TRBJ1-1; TRBD1 might be the D (5 bases). Looked up from germline, CDR1 is SGHAT and CDR2 is FQNNGV. V lost 2 bases and J lost 0, with 7 bases in between. CDR3 length equals 14 residues. CDR3 in DNA: TGTGCCAGCAGCTTAACGGGGGTGAACACTGAAGCTTTCTTT. Translating gives CASSLTGVNTEAFF.

V usage is TRBV27 and J usage is TRBJ2-2, with a possible D match to TRBD1 (5 bases). Germline lookup yields CDR1 MNHEY and CDR2 SMNVEV (reference sequence). CDR3 size: 15 residues. V gave up 5 bases and J gave up 1 base, with 11 bases separating them. The CDR3 here is CASSAIQVNTGELFF. The CDR3 DNA reads TGTGCCAGCAGTGCTATACAGGTGAACACCGGGGAGCTGTTTTTT.

V gene TRBV5-1 combines with J gene TRBJ2-1, with TRBD1 matching over 10 bases. Trimming took 0 bases from V and 6 from J; bases not matched to a gene: 0. The germline V gene encodes CDR1 SGHRS and CDR2 YFSETQ. CDR3 length: 14 amino acids. As DNA, the CDR3 is TGCGCCAGCAGCTTGGGGACAGGGGGCAATGAGCAGTTCTTC. This sequence encodes CASSLGTGGNEQFF.

As DNA, the CDR3 is TGCGCCAGCAGAAATACGGGGGAAGGCACAGATACGCAGTATTTT. It encodes CASRNTGEGTDTQYF. This chain connects TRBV10-2 to TRBJ2-3, with D perhaps TRBD2 (6 bases). From germline, CDR1 is WSHSY and CDR2 SAAADI. The CDR3 is 15 residues long. V was pared by 6 bases and J by 1 base, with 14 bases between.

This chain uses TRBV11-3 with TRBJ2-7; D might be TRBD1 (6 bases). V was shortened by 5 bases and J by 5 bases, with 22 bases between the two germline ends. The V gene's germline CDR1 is SGHNT and CDR2 YENEEA. This CDR3 comprises 16 residues. As DNA, the CDR3 is TGTGCCAGCAGCATTGGCGGCGCAGGGGTAACACACGAGCAGTACTTC. This codes for CASSIGGAGVTHEQYF.

This chain links TRBV6-5 with TRBJ1-1, with D tentatively TRBD1 (6 bases). The CDR3 consists of 14 residues. V dropped 0 bases and J dropped 4 bases, with 9 bases sitting between them. Germline loops: CDR1 MNHEY, CDR2 SVGAGI. The CDR3 spells CASSYSSGVTEAFF. The CDR3 DNA follows: TGTGCCAGCAGTTACTCCTCAGGGGTCACTGAAGCTTTCTTT.

The chain has TRBV11-3 and TRBJ2-7; TRBD1 matches 7 bases. The CDR3 has 14 residues. The V gene end was trimmed by 3 bases and the J gene end by 2 bases; junction bases not matched to a gene: 4. Germline V gene lookup returns CDR1 SGHNT and CDR2 YENEEA. CDR3 bases: TGTGCCAGCAGCTTTAACAGGGGAGCCTACGAGCAGTACTTC. Translation gives CASSFNRGAYEQYF.

The chain uses TRBV18 and TRBJ1-2, with D perhaps matching TRBD1 (5 bases). Germline V gene data show CDR1 as KGHSH and CDR2 as LQKENI. The CDR3 is made up of 15 amino acids. V lost 5 bases and J 4 bases, leaving 17 bases between the germline ends. As DNA, the CDR3 is TGTGCCAGCTCAAATCCGTCCTGGGGGGGCTATGGCTACACCTTC. This codes for CASSNPSWGGYGYTF. The full variable domain, in which reference TRBV18 and TRBJ1-2 provide the parts outside the CDR3, is NAGVMQNPRHLVRRRGQEARLRCSPMKGHSHVYWYRQLPEEGLKFMVYLQKENIIDESGMPKERFSAEFPKEGPSILRIQQVVRGDSAAYFCASSNPSWGGYGYTFGSGTRLTVV.

The chain recombines TRBV6-5 with TRBJ2-7, with D possibly being TRBD2 (5 bases). This CDR3 is 16 amino acids long. The ends were cut back, 0 bases at V and 0 bases at J, with 12 bases in the middle. The V gene's germline CDR1 is MNHEY and CDR2 SVGAGI. In DNA, the CDR3 is TGTGCCAGCAGTTACTCGAATGGAGGTATCTCCTACGAGCAGTACTTC. This codes for CASSYSNGGISYEQYF.

This CDR3 is CASNPKGPGAGTGELFF. CDR3 in DNA: TGTGCCAGCAACCCGAAAGGCCCAGGGGCTGGGACCGGGGAGCTGTTTTTT. The V call is TRBV5-4, the J call TRBJ2-2; maybe TRBD1 (6 bases). Germline V gives CDR1 SGHNT, CDR2 YYREEE (reference sequence). CDR3 length equals 17 residues. V lost 6 bases and J lost 5, with 23 bases in between.

This clone was counted a few times. The rearrangement uses TRBV7-9 and TRBJ1-4; D remains unclear. CDR3 length equals 15 residues. V lost 1 base, J lost 8 bases, and 14 bases lay in between. CDR1 is SEHNR, CDR2 FQNEAQ, per germline (reference sequence). CDR3 region: CASSLDGSAREKLFF. Written as DNA, the CDR3 is TGTGCCAGCAGCTTAGACGGTTCAGCGAGGGAAAAACTGTTTTTT.

The table lists this clone with a count of one. The rearrangement joins TRBV9 to TRBJ2-3; 10 bases fit TRBD2. Germline V gene sequence: CDR1 SGDLS, CDR2 YYNGEE. The V gene end was trimmed by 0 bases and the J gene end by 1 base; junction bases not matched to a gene: 2. The CDR3 covers 16 residues. The CDR3 DNA reads TGTGCCAGCAGCGTAGAGCTAGCGGGGGGCACAGATACGCAGTATTTT. It yields the protein CASSVELAGGTDTQYF.

The chain recombines TRBV11-2 with TRBJ2-5; possible D gene TRBD2, 5 bases. The CDR3 has 15 residues. V lost 1 base, J lost 5 bases, and 14 bases lay in between. Germline V lookup: CDR1 SGHAT, CDR2 FQNNGV. CDR3 sequence reads: CASSLARAGWETQYF. CDR3 in DNA: TGTGCCAGCAGCTTAGCACGGGCGGGCTGGGAGACCCAGTACTTC.

The chain carries TRBV4-1 and TRBJ2-3, with D hard to call. The CDR3 spans 16 residues. Trimming left V 0 bases short and J 0 bases short, with 10 bases between. In germline, CDR1 is MGHRA, CDR2 YSYEKL. The CDR3 bases are TGCGCCAGCAGCCAAGACGATGGCTCTAGCACAGATACGCAGTATTTT. Its protein is CASSQDDGSSTDTQYF.

The rearrangement uses TRBV27 and TRBJ2-2, with TRBD2 identical over 11 bases. The CDR3 is 18 residues long. Looked up from germline, CDR1 is MNHEY and CDR2 is SMNVEV (reference sequence). V was clipped by 1 base and J by 0 bases; unmatched bases: 4. CDR3 DNA: TGTGCCAGCAGTTTATTCCCTAGCGGGGGGCCGAACACCGGGGAGCTGTTTTTT. The encoded protein is CASSLFPSGGPNTGELFF.